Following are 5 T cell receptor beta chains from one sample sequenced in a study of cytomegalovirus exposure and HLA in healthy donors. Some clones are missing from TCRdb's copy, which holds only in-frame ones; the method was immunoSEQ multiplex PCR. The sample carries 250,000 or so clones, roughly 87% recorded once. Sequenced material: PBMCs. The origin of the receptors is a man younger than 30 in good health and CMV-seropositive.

CDR3 DNA sequence: TGCGCCAGCAGCTTGGACGGAGCAGGTGGAAACACCATATATTTT. This gives the protein CASSLDGAGGNTIYF. The V and J genes are TRBV5-1 and TRBJ1-3; D gene unclear. The CDR3 runs to 15 residues. Per germline, CDR1 SGHRS and CDR2 YFSETQ. Trimming stripped 0 bases from V and 3 bases from J, with 10 bases between.

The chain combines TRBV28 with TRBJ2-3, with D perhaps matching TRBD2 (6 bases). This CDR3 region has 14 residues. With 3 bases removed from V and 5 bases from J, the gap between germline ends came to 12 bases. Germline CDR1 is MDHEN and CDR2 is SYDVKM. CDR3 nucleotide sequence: TGTGCCAGCAGTTTCGGGATAGCGGAAGATACGCAGTATTTT. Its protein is CASSFGIAEDTQYF.

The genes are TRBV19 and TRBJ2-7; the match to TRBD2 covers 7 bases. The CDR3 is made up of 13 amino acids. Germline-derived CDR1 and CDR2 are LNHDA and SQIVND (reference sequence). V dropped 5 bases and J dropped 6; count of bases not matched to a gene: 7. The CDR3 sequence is CASSPSRGVEQYF. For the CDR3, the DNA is TGTGCCAGTAGTCCCAGCCGGGGGGTCGAGCAGTACTTC.

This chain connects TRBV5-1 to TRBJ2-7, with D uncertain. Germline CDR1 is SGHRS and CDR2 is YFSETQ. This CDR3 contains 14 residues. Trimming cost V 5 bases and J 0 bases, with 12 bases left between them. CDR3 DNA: TGCGCCAGCAGGAACTTTTTAAGCTCCTACGAGCAGTACTTC. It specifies CASRNFLSSYEQYF.

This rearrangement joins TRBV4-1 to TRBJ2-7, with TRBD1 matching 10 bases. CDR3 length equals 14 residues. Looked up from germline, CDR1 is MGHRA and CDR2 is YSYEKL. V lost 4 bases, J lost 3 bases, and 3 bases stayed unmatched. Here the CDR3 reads CASSRGTGVYEQYF. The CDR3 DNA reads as TGCGCCAGCAGCCGAGGGACAGGGGTCTACGAGCAGTACTTC.